This T cell receptor (beta chain) is drawn from a study of T cells expressing NK-cell markers. Across the whole study: Most of the eight sequenced donors were HCMV-seropositive; one was seronegative.

TCRdb reprocessed the 5' RACE reads and reports one entry per CDR3 protein, with no DNA. In all, the sample yields about 160,000 distinct CDR3 sequences. This TCR derives from a woman aged 18-70 years in good health. Sequencing was carried out using blood T cells: a sorted CD56 or NKG2C T cell subset, CD4+ or CD8+ T cells, or bulk PBMC T cells (not recorded which).

CDR3 amino acids: CASSLQAGGYNEQFF. The chain is built from TRBV5-1 and TRBJ2-1; the D gene TCRdb calls, TRBD2, cannot be checked with no DNA. From germline, CDR1 is SGHRS and CDR2 YFSETQ. This CDR3 is built from 15 residues.